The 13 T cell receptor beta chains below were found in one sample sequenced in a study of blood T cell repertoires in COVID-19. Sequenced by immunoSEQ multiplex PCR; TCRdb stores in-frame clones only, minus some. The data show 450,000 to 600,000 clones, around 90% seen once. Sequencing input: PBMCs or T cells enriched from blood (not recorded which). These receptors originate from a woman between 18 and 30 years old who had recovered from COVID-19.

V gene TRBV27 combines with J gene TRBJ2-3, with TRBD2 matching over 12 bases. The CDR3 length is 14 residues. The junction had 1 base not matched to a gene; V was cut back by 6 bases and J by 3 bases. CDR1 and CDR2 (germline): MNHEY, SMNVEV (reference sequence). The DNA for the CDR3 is TGTGCCAGCAGCCTAGCGGGGGGGACAGATACGCAGTATTTT. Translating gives CASSLAGGTDTQYF.

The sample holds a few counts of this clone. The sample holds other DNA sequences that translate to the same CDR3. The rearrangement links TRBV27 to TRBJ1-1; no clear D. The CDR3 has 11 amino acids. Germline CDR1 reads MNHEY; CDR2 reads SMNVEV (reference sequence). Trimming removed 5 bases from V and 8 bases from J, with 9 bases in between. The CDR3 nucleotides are TGTGCCAGCAGTCTACGCGGGGAAGCTTTCTTT. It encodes CASSLRGEAFF.

This CDR3 reads CAWNSGLREKLFF. Written as DNA, the CDR3 is TGTGCCTGGAACTCAGGACTACGGGAAAAACTGTTTTTT. The rearrangement joins TRBV30 to TRBJ1-4, with unresolved D. Per germline, CDR1 GTSNPN and CDR2 SVGIG (reference sequence). The CDR3 is made up of 13 amino acids. V lost 4 bases to trimming and J lost 8 bases, with 14 bases between them.

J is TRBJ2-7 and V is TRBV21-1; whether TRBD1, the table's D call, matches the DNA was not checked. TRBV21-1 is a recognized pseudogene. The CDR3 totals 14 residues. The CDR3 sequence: CASIRTGSTYEQYF. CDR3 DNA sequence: TGTGCCAGCATAAGGACAGGGAGTACCTACGAGCAGTACTTC.

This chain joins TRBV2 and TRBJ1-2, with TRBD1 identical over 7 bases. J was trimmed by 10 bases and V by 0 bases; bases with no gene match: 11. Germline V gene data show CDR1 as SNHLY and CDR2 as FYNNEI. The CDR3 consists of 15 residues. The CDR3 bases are TGTGCCAGCAGTGAAGCTGTGGTCGGGGACAGATACTACACCTTC. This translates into CASSEAVVGDRYYTF. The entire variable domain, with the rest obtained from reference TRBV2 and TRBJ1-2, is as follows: EPEVTQTPSHQVTQMGQEVILRCVPISNHLYFYWYRQILGQKVEFLVSFYNNEISEKSEIFDDQFSVERPDGSNFTLKIRSTKLEDSAMYFCASSEAVVGDRYYTFGSGTRLTVV.

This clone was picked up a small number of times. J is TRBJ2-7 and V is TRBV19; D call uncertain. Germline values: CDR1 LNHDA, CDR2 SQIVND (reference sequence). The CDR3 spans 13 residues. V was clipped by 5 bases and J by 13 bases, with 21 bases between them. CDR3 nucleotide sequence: TGTGCCAGTAGTCAAAGGTCAGACAACCGTAAATACTTC. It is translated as CASSQRSDNRKYF.

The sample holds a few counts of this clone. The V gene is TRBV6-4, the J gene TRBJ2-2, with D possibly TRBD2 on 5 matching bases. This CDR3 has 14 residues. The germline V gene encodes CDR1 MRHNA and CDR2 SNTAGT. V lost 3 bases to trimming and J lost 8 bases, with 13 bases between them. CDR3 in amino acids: CASSEGRGSGELFF. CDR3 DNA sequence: TGTGCCAGCAGTGAGGGCCGAGGGTCGGGGGAGCTGTTTTTT.

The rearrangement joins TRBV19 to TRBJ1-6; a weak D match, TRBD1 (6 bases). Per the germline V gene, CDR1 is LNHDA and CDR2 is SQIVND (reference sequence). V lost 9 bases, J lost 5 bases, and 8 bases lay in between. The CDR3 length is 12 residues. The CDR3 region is CASHRDNSPLHF. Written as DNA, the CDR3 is TGTGCCAGCCACAGGGATAATTCACCCCTCCACTTT.

CDR3 protein: CATSAGGRNEAFF. As DNA, the CDR3 is TGTGCCACCTCCGCGGGGGGGCGGAATGAAGCTTTCTTT. The genes are TRBV28 and TRBJ1-1, with a weak D call TRBD1 (6 bases). The CDR3 totals 13 residues. With 10 bases removed from V and 7 bases from J, the gap between germline ends came to 19 bases. The V gene's germline CDR1 is MDHEN and CDR2 SYDVKM. Full variable domain (rest looked up from reference TRBV28 and TRBJ1-1): DVKVTQSSRYLVKRTGEKVFLECVQDMDHENMFWYRQDPGLGLRLIYFSYDVKMKEKGDIPEGYSVSREKKERFSLILESASTNQTSMYLCATSAGGRNEAFFGQGTRLTVV.

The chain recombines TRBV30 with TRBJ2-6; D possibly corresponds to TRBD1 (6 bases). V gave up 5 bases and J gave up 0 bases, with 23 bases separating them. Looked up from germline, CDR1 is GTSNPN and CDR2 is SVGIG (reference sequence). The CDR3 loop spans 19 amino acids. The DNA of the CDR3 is TGTGCCTGGGGCCCCCCTCCCCTGGACAGCTACTCTGGGGCCAACGTCCTGACTTTC. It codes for CAWGPPPLDSYSGANVLTF.

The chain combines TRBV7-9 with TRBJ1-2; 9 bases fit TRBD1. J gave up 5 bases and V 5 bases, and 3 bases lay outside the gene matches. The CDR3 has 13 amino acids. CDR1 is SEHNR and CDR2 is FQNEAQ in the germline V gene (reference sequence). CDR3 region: CASSRDREYGYTF. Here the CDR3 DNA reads TGTGCCAGCAGCCGGGACAGGGAGTATGGCTACACCTTC.

Here the CDR3 DNA reads TGTGCCAGCAGCTCCTATGAGGCCCAGTACTTC. Translation: CASSSYEAQYF. The chain uses TRBV7-6 and TRBJ2-5; no reliable D call. CDR3 length: 11 amino acids. Per germline, CDR1 SGHVS and CDR2 FNYEAQ. The V end was cut by 4 bases, the J end by 9 bases, with 9 bases between. Using reference TRBV7-6 and TRBJ2-5 for the parts outside the CDR3, the full variable domain is GAGVSQSPRYKVTKRGQDVALRCDPISGHVSLYWYRQALGQGPEFLTYFNYEAQQDKSGLPNDRFSAERPEGSISTLTIQRTEQRDSAMYRCASSSYEAQYFGPGTRLLVL.

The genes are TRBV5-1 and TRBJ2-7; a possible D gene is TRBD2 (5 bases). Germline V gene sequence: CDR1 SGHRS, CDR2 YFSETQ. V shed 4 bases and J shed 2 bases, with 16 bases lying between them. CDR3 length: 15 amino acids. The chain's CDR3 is CASSPVSREAYEQYF. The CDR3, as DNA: TGCGCCAGCAGCCCGGTTTCGAGGGAAGCCTACGAGCAGTACTTC.